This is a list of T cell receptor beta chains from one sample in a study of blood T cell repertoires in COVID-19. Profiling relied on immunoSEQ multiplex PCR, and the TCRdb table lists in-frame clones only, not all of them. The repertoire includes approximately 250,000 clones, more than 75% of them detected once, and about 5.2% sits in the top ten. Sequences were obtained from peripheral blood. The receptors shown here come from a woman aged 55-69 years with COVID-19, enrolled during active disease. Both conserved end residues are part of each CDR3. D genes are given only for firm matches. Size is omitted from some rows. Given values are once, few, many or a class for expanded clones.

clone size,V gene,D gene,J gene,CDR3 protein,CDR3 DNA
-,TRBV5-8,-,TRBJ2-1,CASSPSGFPLGQFF,TGTGCCAGCAGCCCGAGCGGGTTTCCCCTAGGGCAGTTCTTC
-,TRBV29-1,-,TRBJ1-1,CSVRGQMNTEAFF,TGCAGCGTTCGGGGTCAGATGAACACTGAAGCTTTCTTT
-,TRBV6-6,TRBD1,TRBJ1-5,CASSGQDHQPQHF,TGTGCCAGCAGCGGACAGGACCATCAGCCCCAGCATTTT
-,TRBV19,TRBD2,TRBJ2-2,CASSIGGTSGLPGELFF,TGTGCCAGTAGTATAGGAGGGACTAGCGGGTTGCCCGGGGAGCTGTTTTTT
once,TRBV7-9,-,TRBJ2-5,CASSHTWGEGETQYF,TGTGCCAGCAGCCACACTTGGGGGGAAGGGGAGACCCAGTACTTC
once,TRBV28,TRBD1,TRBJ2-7,CASSTRTGWAYEQYF,TGTGCCAGCAGTACTCGGACAGGGTGGGCATACGAGCAGTACTTC
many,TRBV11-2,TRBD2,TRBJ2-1,CASSLVGTSNNEQFF,TGTGCCAGCAGCTTAGTCGGGACTAGTAACAATGAGCAGTTCTTC
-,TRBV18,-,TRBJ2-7,CASSPPRGIEQYF,TGTGCCAGCTCACCACCTCGAGGGATCGAGCAGTACTTC
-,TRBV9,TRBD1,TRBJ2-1,CASSVARDRGPNEQFF,TGTGCCAGCAGCGTTGCTAGGGACAGGGGGCCCAATGAGCAGTTCTTC
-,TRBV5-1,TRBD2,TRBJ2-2,CASSLGLAGGPNTGELFF,TGCGCCAGCAGCTTGGGGCTAGCGGGAGGGCCCAACACCGGGGAGCTGTTTTTT
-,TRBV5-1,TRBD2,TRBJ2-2,CASSPRFSVSGRHTGELFF,TGCGCCAGCAGCCCCCGGTTTTCGGTGAGCGGGAGACACACCGGGGAGCTGTTTTTT
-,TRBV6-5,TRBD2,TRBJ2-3,CAGASGYTDTQYF,TGTGCAGGGGCTAGCGGGTACACAGATACGCAGTATTTT
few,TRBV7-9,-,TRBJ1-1,CASSSERPYTEAFF,TGTGCCAGCAGCTCCGAGAGGCCCTACACTGAAGCTTTCTTT
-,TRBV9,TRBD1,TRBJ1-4,CASSVGGQGGEKLFF,TGTGCCAGCAGCGTAGGTGGACAGGGTGGTGAAAAACTGTTTTTT
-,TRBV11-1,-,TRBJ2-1,CASSISGAPYNEQFF,TGTGCCAGCAGCATCTCAGGGGCCCCGTACAATGAGCAGTTCTTC
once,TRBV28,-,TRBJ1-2,CASSFPGAAYGYTF,TGTGCCAGCAGTTTCCCGGGAGCCGCCTATGGCTACACCTTC
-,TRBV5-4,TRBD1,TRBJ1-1,CASSAWAAGGKTEAFF,TGTGCCAGCAGCGCTTGGGCTGCAGGGGGTAAGACTGAAGCTTTCTTT
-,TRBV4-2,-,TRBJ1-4,CASRRQGFEKLFF,TGTGCCAGCAGAAGGCAGGGGTTTGAAAAACTGTTTTTT
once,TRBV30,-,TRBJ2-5,CAWSNSGSETQYF,TGTGCCTGGAGTAACAGCGGGTCAGAGACCCAGTACTTC
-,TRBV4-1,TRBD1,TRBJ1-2,CASSQVPGGQGAKAGGYTF,TGCGCCAGCAGCCAAGTACCCGGCGGACAGGGGGCGAAAGCTGGCGGCTACACCTTC
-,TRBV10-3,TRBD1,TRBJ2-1,CAITGTGYNEQFF,TGTGCCATCACTGGGACAGGGTACAATGAGCAGTTCTTC
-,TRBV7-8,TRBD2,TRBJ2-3,CASSSYLAGGVGNTDTQYF,TGTGCCAGCAGCTCCTACCTAGCGGGAGGTGTTGGGAACACAGATACGCAGTATTTT
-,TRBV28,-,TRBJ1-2,CASSLWHSYGYTF,TGTGCCAGCAGTTTATGGCACAGCTATGGCTACACCTTC
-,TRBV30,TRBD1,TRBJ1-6,CAWSPRGNSPLHF,TGTGCCTGGAGTCCCAGGGGGAATTCACCCCTCCACTTT
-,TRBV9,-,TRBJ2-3,CASSPRNGKEADTQYF,TGTGCCAGCAGCCCCAGAAACGGAAAAGAGGCAGATACGCAGTATTTT
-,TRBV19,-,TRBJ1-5,CASSIWSRSNQPQHF,TGTGCCAGTAGTATATGGAGTAGAAGCAATCAGCCCCAGCATTTT
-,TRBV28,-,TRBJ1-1,CASSFTGNPEAFF,TGTGCCAGCAGTTTCACAGGGAATCCTGAAGCTTTCTTT
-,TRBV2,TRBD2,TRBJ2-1,CASRSRTSGRNNEQFF,TGTGCCAGCAGGTCTCGAACTAGCGGGCGGAACAATGAGCAGTTCTTC
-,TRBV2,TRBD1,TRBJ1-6,CASSERTGGSPLHF,TGTGCCAGCAGTGAAAGGACAGGGGGTTCACCCCTCCACTTT
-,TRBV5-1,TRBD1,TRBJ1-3,CASSLEGGTGNTIYF,TGCGCCAGCAGCTTGGAAGGGGGCACTGGAAACACCATATATTTT
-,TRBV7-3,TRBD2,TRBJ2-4,CASSPGLAVLAKNIQYF,TGTGCCAGCAGCCCGGGACTAGCGGTGCTAGCCAAAAACATTCAGTACTTC
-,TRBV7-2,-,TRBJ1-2,CAYRVGPYGYTF,TGTGCCTACAGGGTAGGGCCCTATGGCTACACCTTC
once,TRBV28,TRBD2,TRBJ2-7,CASSNYSGRDEQYF,TGTGCCAGCAGCAATTATAGCGGGAGGGACGAGCAGTACTTC
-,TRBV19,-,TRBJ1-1,CASSSHSTMNTEAFF,TGTGCCAGTAGTTCTCACAGTACCATGAACACTGAAGCTTTCTTT
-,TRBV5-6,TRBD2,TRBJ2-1,CASSLRLAGGEQFF,TGTGCCAGCAGCTTGAGGCTAGCGGGAGGTGAGCAGTTCTTC
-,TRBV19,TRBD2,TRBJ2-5,CASSMGLAEVAEYF,TGTGCCAGTAGTATGGGGCTAGCGGAGGTGGCTGAGTACTTC
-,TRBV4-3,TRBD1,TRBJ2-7,CASSRGQGDSYEQYF,TGCGCCAGCAGCAGGGGACAGGGTGACTCCTACGAGCAGTACTTC